This T cell receptor beta chain was captured in a study of cytomegalovirus exposure and HLA in healthy donors. The PCR ran on 60 Vbeta and 13 Jbeta primers. Sequencing was performed with immunoSEQ multiplex PCR; in TCRdb, only in-frame clones are kept and a portion is missing. In the table there are around 110,000 clones, 50% to 70% of which are singletons. The CDR3 has 13 residues. The V end lost 8 bases, the J end lost 0 bases, and 7 bases lay between the germline ends. CDR1 and CDR2 from the germline V gene are SGHAT and FQNNGV. The specimen was PBMCs. The genes are TRBV11-2 and TRBJ2-2, with a weak D call TRBD2 (5 bases). This receptor was obtained from a woman between 40 and 55 years old in good health and CMV-seropositive. For the CDR3, the DNA is TGTGCCAGCGCTAGCTCGAACACCGGGGAGCTGTTTTTT. Translating it yields CASASSNTGELFF.